This T cell receptor (beta chain) appears in the sequencing data of a study of lymphopenia after photon versus proton radiotherapy. Libraries were prepared by immunoSEQ multiplex PCR; TCRdb keeps only in-frame clonotypes and omits some of them. The sample lists roughly 53,000 clones, about four fifths occurring once. In germline, CDR1 is SGHTA, CDR2 FQGNSA. After removal of 4 bases from V and 4 bases from J, the junction contained 2 bases not matched to a gene. The length of the CDR3 is 13 residues. The receptor was derived from a man aged 45-65 years with gastric cancer. The input for sequencing was peripheral blood, taken from a patient treated with photon-based radiotherapy. This chain links TRBV7-2 with TRBJ2-5; 8 bases match TRBD1. CDR3 amino acids: CASSSDRGETQYF. DNA of the CDR3: TGTGCCAGCAGCTCCGACAGGGGAGAGACCCAGTACTTC.